This TCR beta chain stems from a study of T cells after somatic rescue of genetic block. Generated by immunoSEQ multiplex PCR, the TCRdb table keeps only in-frame clones and is missing some. The profile covers 13,000 or so clones, with under 85% appearing a single time and roughly a fifth taken by the ten largest. The V gene's germline CDR1 is MNHEY and CDR2 SVGAGI. V gave up 0 bases and J gave up 1 base, with 8 bases separating them. The CDR3 is 15 residues long. The chain joins TRBV6-5 to TRBJ2-3; D uncertain. The source material was peripheral blood mononuclear cells (PBMCs). The origin of this receptor is a boy aged 10-17 years. The CDR3 spells CASSYSGLGTDTQYF. As DNA, the CDR3 is TGTGCCAGCAGTTACTCAGGGCTTGGCACAGATACGCAGTATTTT.